This T cell receptor beta chain was identified during a study of shared clonotypes between healthy human individuals. About the research overall: The composition of the donors was a couple of women and a few men aged 18 to 49.

Germline V lookup: CDR1 SNHLY, CDR2 FYNNEI. With V trimmed by 7 bases and J by 0 bases, 2 bases remained unmatched. The CDR3 length is 14 residues. Findings and limits, study-wide: All-four-donor shared clonotypes had higher generation probabilities than non-shared clonotypes did. Collection of samples was limited to blood; tissue repertoires likely differ.

The naive CD8 population came from CD45RO-negative cells selected for CCR7, without terminally differentiated effector memory CD45RA+ cells. To note about this clone: What it binds is not known.

Genomic DNA of each subset was evenly split across several immunoSEQ plates. TCRdb's table, derived via immunoSEQ multiplex PCR, lists solely in-frame clones and lacks some. The sample yields just over 2,000,000 clones, roughly 94% seen once. The sample was naive CD8+ T cells sorted from blood. The receptor comes from a man between 18 and 35 years old in good health. This chain links TRBV2 with TRBJ2-3, with 9 bases identical to TRBD2. Written as DNA, the CDR3 is TGTGCCAGCATAGCGGGGGCCAGCACAGATACGCAGTATTTT. Amino acid sequence: CASIAGASTDTQYF. Full variable domain (missing parts from reference TRBV2 and TRBJ2-3): EPEVTQTPSHQVTQMGQEVILRCVPISNHLYFYWYRQILGQKVEFLVSFYNNEISEKSEIFDDQFSVERPDGSNFTLKIRSTKLEDSAMYFCASIAGASTDTQYFGPGTRLTVL.